One sample yielded the 18 T cell receptor beta chains listed below, sequenced in a study of T-cell memory formation after mild COVID-19. From the 5' RACE reads, TCRdb called clonotypes with MiXCR, one entry per CDR3 protein. This table has about 400,000 distinct CDR3 sequences, about 24% appearing once. The sample was PBMCs or a T cell subset sorted from them (not recorded which). All receptors derive from an adult woman who had mild COVID-19 (a few samples of this study predate the infection). Cell type and time point are not known.

V usage is TRBV4-1 and J usage is TRBJ2-5; 7 nucleotides agree with TRBD1. CDR3 length: 15 residues. The germline V gene has CDR1 MGHRA and CDR2 YSYEKL. Unmatched junction bases numbered 10, after V lost 2 bases and J lost 7 bases. CDR3 residues: CASSQPRQGRGTQYF. The DNA of the CDR3 is TGCGCCAGCAGCCAACCTAGACAGGGCCGAGGGACCCAGTACTTC.

There are a few counts of this clonotype. This chain connects TRBV12-3 or TRBV12-4 to TRBJ2-3; TRBD2 matches 7 bases. V shed 3 bases, J shed 0 bases, and the junction held 9 bases outside the gene matches. The CDR3 consists of 17 residues. The CDR3 here is CASSFAGRKRSTDTQYF. The CDR3 DNA reads as TGTGCCAGCAGTTTTGCCGGGAGGAAGAGGAGCACAGATACGCAGTATTTT.

V is TRBV4-3 and J is TRBJ1-4, with D hard to call. V lost 1 base to trimming and J lost 5 bases, with 11 bases between them. Germline CDR1 is LGHNA and CDR2 is YSLEER. CDR3 size: 15 residues. CDR3 coding DNA: TGCGCCAGCAGCCAAGGTGGCACCCTCAATGAAAAACTGTTTTTT. Its translation is CASSQGGTLNEKLFF.

The chain couples TRBV2 to TRBJ2-3; D ambiguous. This CDR3 contains 11 residues. The germline V and J ends were trimmed by 8 bases and 5 bases, with 8 bases remaining between them. The germline V gene encodes CDR1 SNHLY and CDR2 FYNNEI. CDR3 sequence: CASQPQDTQYF. The CDR3 nucleotides are TGTGCCAGCCAGCCCCAAGATACGCAGTATTTT.

V and J are TRBV7-8 and TRBJ2-1; TRBD2 might be the D (6 bases). Trimming left V 6 bases short and J 6 bases short, with 15 bases between. Germline lookup yields CDR1 SGHVS and CDR2 FQNEAQ. This CDR3 has 14 residues. DNA for the CDR3: TGTGCCAGCAGATCCGGAGGGCCAGGCAATGAGCAGTTCTTC. Protein: CASRSGGPGNEQFF.

This clonotype has a handful of counts. The rearrangement joins TRBV12-3 or TRBV12-4 to TRBJ1-1; no definite D call. The CDR3 has 12 residues. Trimming shortened V by 2 bases and J by 6 bases, and 7 bases separated the two germline ends. The CDR3 region is CASSLMASEAFF. CDR3 DNA: TGTGCCAGCAGTTTAATGGCGTCTGAAGCTTTCTTT.

J is TRBJ1-2 and V is TRBV20-1; 7 bases are shared with TRBD1. The CDR3 has 12 residues. V lost 6 bases and J lost 5; bases outside the gene matches: 6. Per the germline V gene, CDR1 is DFQATT and CDR2 is SNEGSKA (reference sequence). This CDR3 reads CSAIGTEYGYTF. The CDR3 DNA reads as TGCAGTGCCATCGGGACAGAATATGGCTACACCTTC.

This clonotype was observed a handful of times. The chain couples TRBV6-2 or TRBV6-3 to TRBJ2-7, with D unresolved. The V end was cut by 0 bases, the J end by 2 bases, with 8 bases between. The CDR3 has 14 residues. Germline V gene lookup returns CDR1 MNHEY and CDR2 SVGEGT. The CDR3 is CASSYSAAAYEQYF. In DNA, the CDR3 is TGTGCCAGCAGTTACTCGGCGGCGGCCTACGAGCAGTACTTC.

This clonotype has ten or more counts. CDR3 protein: CASSLGGGATGELFF. The DNA for the CDR3 is TGTGCCAGCAGCTTGGGCGGGGGGGCCACCGGGGAGCTGTTTTTT. The rearrangement uses TRBV11-2 and TRBJ2-2; 9 bases align to TRBD2. The CDR3 spans 15 residues. The V segment lost 3 bases and the J segment 4 bases; nucleotides outside the gene matches: 3. The germline V gene has CDR1 SGHAT and CDR2 FQNNGV.

This clonotype was seen a few times. The chain uses TRBV7-9 and TRBJ1-2; 9 bases match TRBD1. The V gene's germline CDR1 is SEHNR and CDR2 FQNEAQ (reference sequence). After removal of 5 bases from V and 1 base from J, the junction contained 8 bases not matched to a gene. This CDR3 contains 16 residues. DNA for the CDR3: TGTGCCAGCAGCCAACAGGGGGCTGAGAATAACTATGGCTACACCTTC. Protein product: CASSQQGAENNYGYTF. Drawing the rest from reference TRBV7-9 and TRBJ1-2, the complete variable domain is DTGVSQNPRHKITKRGQNVTFRCDPISEHNRLYWYRQTLGQGPEFLTYFQNEAQLEKSRLLSDRFSAERPKGSFSTLEIQRTEQGDSAMYLCASSQQGAENNYGYTFGSGTRLTVV.

This clonotype was detected only a few times. One junction end does not reproduce the germline sequence, and a read error may be involved. The chain carries TRBV29-1 and TRBJ2-6; no firm D call. Per the germline V gene, CDR1 is SQVTM and CDR2 is ANQGSEA. The CDR3 consists of 14 residues. In nucleotides, the CDR3 is TGCAGCGTTGGAGCTGCGGATGGGACCAACGTCCTGACTTTC. Translation: CSVGAADGTNVLTF.

This clonotype was counted between two and nine times. CDR3 sequence: CASSVTGPNTEAFF. CDR3 nucleotide sequence: TGTGCCAGCAGCGTCACGGGACCTAACACTGAAGCTTTCTTT. V and J are TRBV7-9 and TRBJ1-1; a possible D gene is TRBD1 (5 bases). With 5 bases removed from V and 2 bases from J, the gap between germline ends came to 12 bases. The CDR3 sequence is 14 residues long. The germline CDR1 and CDR2 sequences are SEHNR and FQNEAQ (reference sequence).

The V gene is TRBV3-1, the J gene TRBJ1-2; D is ambiguous. Trimming removed 7 bases at V and 7 bases at J, with 16 bases between. The CDR3 runs to 13 residues. Germline V gene lookup returns CDR1 LGHDT and CDR2 YNNKEL (reference sequence). The chain's CDR3 is CASNLAQVGGYTF. Here the CDR3 DNA reads TGTGCCAGCAACCTTGCTCAGGTCGGTGGCTACACCTTC.

This clonotype was counted between two and nine times. The chain combines TRBV30 with TRBJ1-2; D not certain. CDR1 and CDR2 (germline): GTSNPN, SVGIG (reference sequence). Deletions cut 4 bases from V and 4 bases from J, with 13 bases between. This CDR3 is 13 amino acids long. The CDR3 DNA is TGTGCCTGGATCTCGTACAGCCGCTATGGCTACACCTTC. This sequence encodes CAWISYSRYGYTF.

This clonotype was counted between two and nine times. V gene TRBV11-2 combines with J gene TRBJ2-1; either TRBD1 or TRBD2 may supply D (5 bases each). The V gene's germline CDR1 is SGHAT and CDR2 FQNNGV. The CDR3 runs to 14 residues. Trimming took off 5 bases at V and 5 bases at J, with 13 bases between the two ends. The CDR3: CASSRGWRNNEQFF. For the CDR3, the DNA is TGTGCCAGCAGCCGGGGCTGGCGTAACAATGAGCAGTTCTTC.

The genes are TRBV15 and TRBJ1-1; D unclear. The CDR3 extends over 14 amino acids. With 4 bases removed from V and 1 base from J, the gap between germline ends came to 10 bases. Germline CDR1 reads LNHNV; CDR2 reads YYDKDF (reference sequence). The CDR3 coding sequence is TGTGCCACCAGCATGAGGGCACAGAACACTGAAGCTTTCTTT. This encodes CATSMRAQNTEAFF.

The CDR3 loop reads CASSVEASLSQPQHF. In nucleotides, the CDR3 is TGTGCCAGCAGCGTAGAGGCCTCACTCAGTCAGCCCCAGCATTTT. This sequence joins TRBV9 and TRBJ1-5; D uncertain. CDR1 and CDR2 (germline): SGDLS, YYNGEE. The CDR3 totals 15 residues. Deletions cut 0 bases from V and 6 bases from J, with 13 bases between.

Only a few counts were recorded for this clonotype. The gene calls are TRBV6-2 or TRBV6-3 and TRBJ2-2; the D is unclear. The CDR3 is made up of 13 amino acids. Germline V gene sequence: CDR1 MNHEY, CDR2 SVGEGT. Trimming pared 7 bases from V and 6 bases from J, leaving 12 bases between. The DNA for the CDR3 is TGTGCCAGCACACAGAGCCGGGCCGGGGAGCTGTTTTTT. Translating gives CASTQSRAGELFF.